The clone carrying this TCR beta chain was recorded a few times. Antigen specificity is unknown. This sample is part of a study of identical twins. This CDR3 is built from 15 residues. Germline CDR1 reads SGHVS; CDR2 reads FQNEAQ. V gave up 5 bases and J gave up 3 bases, with 17 bases separating them. The authors used template switching to add a universal primer site and gave cDNA unique molecular identifiers. TCRdb passed the 5' RACE reads through MiXCR, listing each CDR3 protein once. The table has under 350,000 distinct CDR3 sequences, just under 9.5% seen once. Study-level points and caveats: Fewer insertions were carried by abundant cord blood beta clonotypes, but none was seen in memory repertoires. Invariant MAIT and iNKT cells could partly confound zero-insertion analyses.

These data also formed part of another study, on yellow fever vaccine responses in identical twins.

The chain joins TRBV7-8 to TRBJ2-7; D is perhaps TRBD1 or TRBD2 (5 bases each). This TCR was sampled from a woman in her late teens or twenties in good health. The sample consisted of CD8+ T cells sorted from blood. The CDR3 DNA follows: TGTGCCAGCAGCCCCTTTGGGGACGCCGGCTACGAGCAGTACTTC. Encoded protein: CASSPFGDAGYEQYF.